The 20 T cell receptor beta chains presented below share a single source sample, sequenced in a study of Ad26.COV2.S vaccination and SARS-CoV-2 variants. Libraries were prepared by immunoSEQ multiplex PCR; TCRdb keeps only in-frame clonotypes and omits some of them. The sample contains 300,000 to 400,000 clones, roughly 84% of which appear only once. Regarding treatment: some 20 received Ad26.COV2.S at low or high dose, single or two shots; about 5 received placebo; per-sample allocation not given. Sampling was performed 63 days after the first vaccine or placebo injection. Sample: peripheral blood, taken in a trial of Ad26.COV2.S vaccine versus placebo. Receptor source: a person aged 18-65 years who received the Ad26.COV2.S COVID-19 vaccine or a placebo.

The chain has TRBV3-1 (or the pseudogene TRBV3-2) and TRBJ2-5; tentatively, D is TRBD1 (6 bases). From germline, CDR1 is LGHDT and CDR2 YNNKEL (reference sequence). Between the trimmed V and J ends, which lost 5 bases and 0 bases, there was a span of 13 bases. The CDR3 contains 15 residues. This chain's CDR3 is CASSWGGGDQETQYF. The CDR3 DNA follows: TGTGCCAGCAGCTGGGGTGGGGGCGACCAAGAGACCCAGTACTTC.

The V gene is TRBV5-1, the J gene TRBJ2-5; D unclear. The CDR3 length is 14 residues. The V end was cut by 2 bases, the J end by 2 bases, with 10 bases between. Germline-derived CDR1 and CDR2 are SGHRS and YFSETQ. The CDR3 reads CASSFLDRQETQYF. In nucleotides, the CDR3 is TGCGCCAGCAGCTTTCTAGACCGTCAAGAGACCCAGTACTTC.

The chain has TRBV5-1 and TRBJ2-3, with TRBD2 matching over 15 bases. The length of the CDR3 is 15 residues. The germline V gene has CDR1 SGHRS and CDR2 YFSETQ. The V and J ends lost 4 bases and 7 bases, in that order; junction bases with no gene match: 4. CDR3 nucleotide sequence: TGCGCCAGCAGCACAGGGACTAGCGGGAGGTATACGCAGTATTTT. It codes for CASSTGTSGRYTQYF.

The chain employs TRBV27 and TRBJ2-2; TRBD2 agrees at 9 bases. The CDR3 is 18 residues long. Germline CDR1 and CDR2: MNHEY and SMNVEV (reference sequence). Germline trimming cut 3 bases from V and 0 bases from J; bases unmatched to any gene: 8. The CDR3 loop is CASSFFPSGIANTGELFF. CDR3 nucleotide sequence: TGTGCCAGCAGTTTTTTCCCTAGCGGGATCGCGAACACCGGGGAGCTGTTTTTT.

In its sample, this clone was seen once. The genes are TRBV4-3 and TRBJ2-7; a weak D match, TRBD1 (5 bases). Germline-derived CDR1 and CDR2 are LGHNA and YSLEER. CDR3 length equals 15 residues. V was shortened by 1 base and J by 2 bases, with 12 bases between the two germline ends. The CDR3 sequence: CASSQGQGRTYEQYF. For the CDR3, the DNA is TGCGCCAGCAGCCAAGGGCAGGGCCGAACCTACGAGCAGTACTTC.

This clone showed up just once. The J gene is TRBJ2-7, the V gene TRBV19; TRBD2 matches 7 bases. V gave up 5 bases and J gave up 3 bases; unmatched junction bases: 7. The CDR3 is 14 residues long. Germline loops: CDR1 LNHDA, CDR2 SQIVND (reference sequence). Written as DNA, the CDR3 is TGTGCCAGTAGTCCTTGGCTAGCGGACTACGAGCAGTACTTC. It encodes CASSPWLADYEQYF.

CDR3 bases: TGTGCCAGCAGCTTAAAACGGGACAACTCCTACGAGCAGTACTTC. Its translation is CASSLKRDNSYEQYF. This chain joins TRBV11-2 and TRBJ2-7, with D perhaps matching TRBD1 (6 bases). Deletions cut 2 bases from V and 0 bases from J, with 11 bases between. The CDR3 is made up of 15 amino acids. Germline V gene data show CDR1 as SGHAT and CDR2 as FQNNGV. Supplemented by reference TRBV11-2 and TRBJ2-7, the full variable domain reads EAGVAQSPRYKIIEKRQSVAFWCNPISGHATLYWYQQILGQGPKLLIQFQNNGVVDDSQLPKDRFSAERLKGVDSTLKIQPAKLEDSAVYLCASSLKRDNSYEQYFGPGTRLTVT.

The chain couples TRBV30 to TRBJ2-3; 10 bases agree with TRBD2. The CDR3 has 17 amino acids. Germline V gene data show CDR1 as GTSNPN and CDR2 as SVGIG (reference sequence). J was trimmed by 3 bases and V by 0 bases; bases with no gene match: 9. The CDR3 sequence is CAWSVLSATSGTDTQYF. CDR3 nucleotide sequence: TGTGCCTGGAGTGTTCTATCAGCGACTAGCGGGACAGATACGCAGTATTTT.

This chain uses TRBV7-2 with TRBJ2-3; no clear D. The germline V gene has CDR1 SGHTA and CDR2 FQGNSA. V gave up 4 bases and J gave up 6 bases, with 11 bases separating them. This CDR3 spans 13 amino acids. The CDR3 DNA reads as TGTGCCAGCAGCTCCCAGGTCCTTGATACGCAGTATTTT. Protein product: CASSSQVLDTQYF.

V usage is TRBV5-6 and J usage is TRBJ1-4; TRBD1 might be the D (5 bases). V shed 0 bases and J shed 8 bases, with 8 bases lying between them. The CDR3 sequence is 13 residues long. Germline values: CDR1 SGHDT, CDR2 YYEEEE. This CDR3 reads CASSLGWGEKLFF. The CDR3 nucleotides are TGTGCCAGCAGCTTGGGATGGGGGGAAAAACTGTTTTTT.

The V call is TRBV25-1, the J call TRBJ2-2; D not certain. Germline V gene data show CDR1 as MGHDK and CDR2 as SYGVNS. The CDR3 covers 13 residues. Trimming took off 1 base at V and 7 bases at J, with 7 bases between the two ends. CDR3 sequence reads: CASSELVYGELFF. The DNA for the CDR3 is TGTGCCAGCAGTGAATTGGTGTACGGGGAGCTGTTTTTT.

The V gene is TRBV27, the J gene TRBJ2-7; TRBD1 matches 7 bases. V shed 5 bases, J shed 2 bases, and the junction held 6 bases outside the gene matches. The CDR3 has 14 amino acids. Germline assignment: CDR1 MNHEY and CDR2 SMNVEV (reference sequence). The CDR3 sequence is CASSLGQEAYEQYF. For the CDR3, the DNA is TGTGCCAGCAGTCTAGGACAGGAGGCCTACGAGCAGTACTTC.

The V gene is TRBV9, the J gene TRBJ1-4; weak D call: TRBD1 (5 bases). Germline loops: CDR1 SGDLS, CDR2 YYNGEE. The CDR3 has 15 residues. V dropped 4 bases and J dropped 8 bases, with 18 bases sitting between them. The CDR3 sequence: CASSPGTLDGEKLFF. In nucleotides, the CDR3 is TGTGCCAGCAGCCCCGGGACGTTGGATGGGGAAAAACTGTTTTTT.

This chain joins TRBV6-6 and TRBJ2-1; a weak D match, TRBD2 (5 bases). Germline loops: CDR1 MNHNY, CDR2 SVGAGI (reference sequence). The CDR3 has 15 amino acids. Between the trimmed V and J ends, which lost 2 bases and 0 bases, there was a span of 8 bases. The CDR3 sequence is CASSYGRASYNEQFF. The CDR3 DNA follows: TGTGCCAGCAGTTACGGGCGGGCCTCCTACAATGAGCAGTTCTTC.

This clone was observed many times. This chain uses TRBV12-3 or TRBV12-4 with TRBJ1-2; weak D call: TRBD1 (5 bases). The CDR3 totals 12 residues. V was shortened by 7 bases and J by 8 bases, with 14 bases between the two germline ends. CDR3 coding DNA: TGTGCCAGCACCCTAGGGGTGTCCGGCTACACCTTC. Its protein product is CASTLGVSGYTF.

V gene TRBV1 combines with J gene TRBJ2-5; TRBD2, as called in the table, went unchecked against the DNA. TRBV1 has pseudogene status. The CDR3 spans 12 residues. The CDR3 sequence is CTSSQLVETQYF. The CDR3 DNA follows: TGCACCAGCAGCCAACTAGTAGAGACCCAGTACTTC.

This sequence joins TRBV24-1 and TRBJ2-5, with D possibly being TRBD2 (6 bases). Germline V CDR1 and CDR2: KGHDR, SFDVKD. V was cut by 1 base and J by 10 bases, with 12 bases left in between. The CDR3 runs to 13 residues. For the CDR3, the DNA is TGTGCCACCAGTGATTTCGGGGCGGAGGGCCAGTACTTC. It is translated as CATSDFGAEGQYF.

This clone was recorded only once. This chain joins TRBV4-3 and TRBJ2-5, with 9 nucleotides matching TRBD2. V was pared by 3 bases and J by 5 bases, with 16 bases of the junction left unmatched. The germline CDR1 and CDR2 sequences are LGHNA and YSLEER. There are 18 residues in the CDR3. CDR3 DNA sequence: TGCGCCAGCAGCCATAGCATACCCCCCATAGCGGGAGATGAGACCCAGTACTTC. The encoded protein is CASSHSIPPIAGDETQYF.

The chain carries TRBV18 and TRBJ1-3; TRBD1 matches 10 bases. The CDR3 sequence is 16 residues long. The trim removed 6 bases at V and 0 bases at J, leaving 5 bases unmatched. Germline CDR1 and CDR2: KGHSH and LQKENI. CDR3 nucleotide sequence: TGTGCCAGCTCCGGGACAGGGGCTAGCTCTGGAAACACCATATATTTT. Its translation is CASSGTGASSGNTIYF.

The J gene is TRBJ2-7, the V gene TRBV9; D remains unclear. From germline, CDR1 is SGDLS and CDR2 YYNGEE. This CDR3 is 14 amino acids long. The germline V and J ends were trimmed by 0 bases and 0 bases, with 7 bases remaining between them. DNA of the CDR3: TGTGCCAGCAGCGTAGGCCCGGCCTCCTACGAGCAGTACTTC. Its translation is CASSVGPASYEQYF.